These 24 T cell receptor beta chains were all obtained from the same sample, sequenced in a study of T cells after yellow fever vaccination. TCRdb ran MiXCR on the 5' RACE reads and lists one entry per CDR3 protein. The sample lists about 26,000 distinct CDR3 sequences; over 3.5% were seen once. The sample in question was PBMCs, either bulk or a sorted T-cell subset (CD4+, CD8+, memory, or dextramer-sorted; not recorded which), obtained on the day of the yellow fever booster vaccination. These receptors came from a man younger than 35 who received the YFV17D yellow fever vaccine.

Ten or more counts support this clonotype. CDR3 residues: CASSQLSGGPSDTQYF. The DNA of the CDR3 is TGTGCCAGCAGCCAACTGAGCGGGGGGCCATCCGATACGCAGTATTTT. This chain links TRBV4-2 with TRBJ2-3; 9 positions agree with TRBD2. The CDR3 length is 16 residues. Germline V gene lookup returns CDR1 LGHNA and CDR2 YNFKEQ. Germline trimming cut 2 bases from V and 6 bases from J; bases unmatched to any gene: 9.

This clonotype was found many times. The chain employs TRBV7-2 and TRBJ2-2; maybe TRBD2 (6 bases). The CDR3 has 14 residues. V lost 0 bases to trimming and J lost 6 bases, with 8 bases between them. Germline V gene lookup returns CDR1 SGHTA and CDR2 FQGNSA. CDR3 residues: CASSLAGGAGELFF. The CDR3 nucleotides read TGTGCCAGCAGCTTAGCGGGGGGTGCCGGGGAGCTGTTTTTT.

Many counts were recorded for this clonotype. V and J are TRBV29-1 and TRBJ1-1, with 7 bases fitting TRBD1. This CDR3 comprises 14 residues. Germline V gives CDR1 SQVTM, CDR2 ANQGSEA. Germline trimming cut 7 bases from V and 1 base from J; bases unmatched to any gene: 9. The CDR3 spells CSAVEGAGNTEAFF. CDR3 DNA: TGCAGCGCCGTGGAGGGGGCGGGGAACACTGAAGCTTTCTTT.

This clonotype came up many times. The DNA for the CDR3 is TGTGCCAGCTGGTTTAGGACTAGCGGATATACTAGCACAGATACGCAGTATTTT. Translating it yields CASWFRTSGYTSTDTQYF. The chain is built from TRBV2 and TRBJ2-3; 10 positions match TRBD2. This CDR3 is 18 amino acids long. Germline loops: CDR1 SNHLY, CDR2 FYNNEI. Trimming removed 8 bases from V and 0 bases from J; junction bases left unmatched: 14.

This clonotype came up many times. V usage is TRBV4-3 and J usage is TRBJ1-5; D remains unclear. Deletions cut 1 base from V and 4 bases from J, with 5 bases between. CDR3 length: 13 amino acids. Germline-derived CDR1 and CDR2 are LGHNA and YSLEER. The CDR3 sequence is CASSQAENQPQHF. The CDR3 DNA follows: TGCGCCAGCAGCCAAGCGGAGAATCAGCCCCAGCATTTT.

This clonotype was counted at least ten times. The CDR3 coding sequence is TGTGCCAGCAGCCAAACGGTCGGGACAGGGGAGCAGTTCTTC. Its translation is CASSQTVGTGEQFF. The V and J genes are TRBV3-1 and TRBJ2-1, with 9 bases matching TRBD1. The J segment lost 10 bases and the V segment lost 2 bases, leaving 6 bases of the junction unmatched. The CDR3 runs 14 residues. Germline loops: CDR1 LGHDT, CDR2 YNNKEL (reference sequence).

This clonotype has ten or more counts. V usage is TRBV21-1 and J usage is TRBJ2-5; TRBD2, the D gene given by the table, was not confirmed from the DNA. TRBV21-1 is a pseudogene. This CDR3 spans 12 amino acids. CDR3 in amino acids: CATSARQETQYF. Written as DNA, the CDR3 is TGTGCCACCTCGGCCCGCCAAGAGACCCAGTACTTC.

This clonotype was detected ten times or more. The rearrangement joins TRBV20-1 to TRBJ2-7, with 9 bases lining up with TRBD1. The ends lost 7 bases at V and 3 bases at J; junction bases unmatched: 16. The CDR3 totals 16 residues. CDR1 is DFQATT and CDR2 is SNEGSKA in the germline V gene (reference sequence). CDR3 DNA sequence: TGCAGTGTCTCGAACTCTCCGGGACAGGGAGACTACGAGCAGTACGTC. Its translation is CSVSNSPGQGDYEQYV.

This clonotype was picked up many times. The chain is built from TRBV5-1 and TRBJ2-3; TRBD1 matches at 8 bases. The junction had 1 base not matched to a gene; V was cut back by 2 bases and J by 8 bases. Germline assignment: CDR1 SGHRS and CDR2 YFSETQ. CDR3 size: 12 residues. CDR3 region: CASSFQGATQYF. The CDR3 DNA reads TGCGCCAGCAGCTTTCAGGGGGCTACGCAGTATTTT.

This clonotype counts as medium-sized. The chain uses TRBV20-1 and TRBJ2-3, with D tentatively TRBD1 or TRBD2 (5 bases each). The length of the CDR3 is 15 residues. Trimming cost V 1 base and J 5 bases, with 16 bases left between them. CDR1 is DFQATT and CDR2 is SNEGSKA in the germline V gene (reference sequence). CDR3 sequence (DNA): TGCAGTGCTAGAGCCCGGGACGAAGGAAGAGATACGCAGTATTTT. Residues: CSARARDEGRDTQYF.

This clonotype was seen repeatedly, ten times or more. The chain links TRBV20-1 to TRBJ1-4; D is uncertain. This CDR3 is 15 amino acids long. Germline assignment: CDR1 DFQATT and CDR2 SNEGSKA (reference sequence). V dropped 0 bases and J dropped 3 bases, with 11 bases sitting between them. For the CDR3, the DNA is TGCAGTGCTAGAGATCCGACTAAGTCTAATGAAAAACTGTTTTTT. This gives the protein CSARDPTKSNEKLFF.

This clonotype was seen many times. The CDR3 DNA sequence: TGTGCCAGCAGCTTAGGCCTAGCGATGCAGACCCAGTACTTC. This codes for CASSLGLAMQTQYF. The chain carries TRBV7-2 and TRBJ2-5; D is perhaps TRBD2 (6 bases). Trimming took 1 base from V and 6 from J, leaving 12 bases between them. Germline lookup yields CDR1 SGHTA and CDR2 FQGNSA. The CDR3 totals 14 residues.

In its sample, this clonotype was seen many times. The rearrangement links TRBV11-2 to TRBJ2-3; D remains ambiguous. CDR3 size: 14 residues. From germline, CDR1 is SGHAT and CDR2 FQNNGV. Trimming left V 2 bases short and J 5 bases short, with 11 bases between. CDR3 nucleotides: TGTGCCAGCAGCTTATCCCCCGTCATAGATACGCAGTATTTT. Residues: CASSLSPVIDTQYF.

The genes are TRBV4-2 and TRBJ1-2; no clear D gene. The CDR3 runs to 14 residues. Trimming pared 1 base from V and 5 bases from J, leaving 11 bases between. Per the germline V gene, CDR1 is LGHNA and CDR2 is YNFKEQ. As DNA, the CDR3 is TGTGCCAGCAGCCAAGGGACTCTGGGATATGGCTACACCTTC. Its protein product is CASSQGTLGYGYTF.

V is TRBV5-1 and J is TRBJ1-1; no clear D gene. V lost 0 bases, J lost 8 bases, and 14 bases lay in between. In germline, CDR1 is SGHRS, CDR2 YFSETQ. The CDR3 is 14 amino acids. For the CDR3, the DNA is TGCGCCAGCAGCTTGGTTACTCATGGCGCCGAAGCTTTCTTT. Translating it yields CASSLVTHGAEAFF.

Ten or more counts support this clonotype. The genes are TRBV6-5 and TRBJ2-3, with a tentative D call TRBD2 (6 bases). Germline CDR1 reads MNHEY; CDR2 reads SVGAGI. This CDR3 comprises 13 residues. The V end lost 6 bases, the J end lost 6 bases, and 13 bases lay between the germline ends. For the CDR3, the DNA is TGTGCCAGCAGGACCGGGGGAGTGGATACGCAGTATTTT. Translation: CASRTGGVDTQYF.

The sample holds many counts of this clonotype. The rearrangement uses TRBV4-3 and TRBJ2-1; 9 bases agree with TRBD2. This CDR3 is 17 amino acids long. In germline, CDR1 is LGHNA, CDR2 YSLEER. Trimming removed 0 bases from V and 10 bases from J; junction bases left unmatched: 13. DNA of the CDR3: TGCGCCAGCAGCCAAGAGACGGTCGGACGCGGGGGGGCCGAGCAGTTCTTC. Translated: CASSQETVGRGGAEQFF.

This clonotype was seen many times. J is TRBJ1-1 and V is TRBV6-5, with D possibly being TRBD1 (5 bases). CDR3 length: 13 residues. V dropped 2 bases and J dropped 5 bases, with 9 bases sitting between them. Germline lookup yields CDR1 MNHEY and CDR2 SVGAGI. CDR3 DNA sequence: TGTGCCAGCAGTTACAGGGGTAATACTGAAGCTTTCTTT. This gives the protein CASSYRGNTEAFF.

This clonotype came up many times. V usage is TRBV2 and J usage is TRBJ2-6; 10 bases line up with TRBD1. Looked up from germline, CDR1 is SNHLY and CDR2 is FYNNEI. Trimming at V came to 3 bases and at J to 2 bases, leaving 1 base not matched to a gene. This CDR3 comprises 16 residues. CDR3 loop: CASSEGQGPGANVLTF. CDR3 sequence (DNA): TGTGCCAGCAGTGAGGGACAGGGGCCTGGGGCCAACGTCCTGACTTTC. The full variable domain, rest sourced from reference TRBV2 and TRBJ2-6, is EPEVTQTPSHQVTQMGQEVILRCVPISNHLYFYWYRQILGQKVEFLVSFYNNEISEKSEIFDDQFSVERPDGSNFTLKIRSTKLEDSAMYFCASSEGQGPGANVLTFGAGSRLTVL.

This clonotype was counted ten times or more. The chain is built from TRBV12-3 or TRBV12-4 and TRBJ2-6; tentatively, D is TRBD2 (7 bases). V shed 6 bases and J shed 0 bases, with 18 bases lying between them. The CDR3 sequence is 18 residues long. The CDR3 loop is CASRPRWGGASGANVLTF. CDR3 nucleotide sequence: TGTGCCAGCAGGCCGAGGTGGGGGGGGGCCTCTGGGGCCAACGTCCTGACTTTC.

Ten or more counts support this clonotype. The V gene is TRBV9, the J gene TRBJ2-3; D uncertain. Trimming removed 0 bases at V and 4 bases at J, with 6 bases between. Germline lookup yields CDR1 SGDLS and CDR2 YYNGEE. The CDR3 spans 13 residues. The CDR3: CASSVDAADTQYF. The CDR3 DNA reads as TGTGCCAGCAGCGTAGATGCGGCAGATACGCAGTATTTT. Drawing the rest from reference TRBV9 and TRBJ2-3, the complete variable domain is DSGVTQTPKHLITATGQRVTLRCSPRSGDLSVYWYQQSLDQGLQFLIQYYNGEERAKGNILERFSAQQFPDLHSELNLSSLELGDSALYFCASSVDAADTQYFGPGTRLTVL.

There are many counts of this clonotype. V gene TRBV4-3 combines with J gene TRBJ1-5; D gene unclear. CDR1 is LGHNA, CDR2 YSLEER, per germline. This CDR3 has 14 amino acids. The V end was cut by 0 bases, the J end by 6 bases, with 9 bases between. For the CDR3, the DNA is TGCGCCAGCAGCCAAGATCGGGCCCCTCAGCCCCAGCATTTT. It translates to CASSQDRAPQPQHF.

This clonotype was seen ten or more times. Written as DNA, the CDR3 is TGTGCCAGCAGTGACTTGGTATTTTGCAATCAGCCCCAGCATTTT. This translates into CASSDLVFCNQPQHF. The V call is TRBV6-4, the J call TRBJ1-5; D unclear. The germline CDR1 and CDR2 sequences are MRHNA and SNTAGT. The CDR3 sequence is 15 residues long. Between the trimmed V and J ends, which lost 1 base and 2 bases, there was a span of 9 bases.

This clonotype has at least ten counts. The chain recombines TRBV7-2 with TRBJ2-3; D not resolved. Germline V gene data show CDR1 as SGHTA and CDR2 as FQGNSA. This CDR3 comprises 12 residues. V was clipped by 6 bases and J by 4 bases, with 8 bases between them. The CDR3 region is CASRPQSDTQYF. The CDR3 DNA follows: TGTGCCAGCAGGCCCCAGTCAGATACGCAGTATTTT.